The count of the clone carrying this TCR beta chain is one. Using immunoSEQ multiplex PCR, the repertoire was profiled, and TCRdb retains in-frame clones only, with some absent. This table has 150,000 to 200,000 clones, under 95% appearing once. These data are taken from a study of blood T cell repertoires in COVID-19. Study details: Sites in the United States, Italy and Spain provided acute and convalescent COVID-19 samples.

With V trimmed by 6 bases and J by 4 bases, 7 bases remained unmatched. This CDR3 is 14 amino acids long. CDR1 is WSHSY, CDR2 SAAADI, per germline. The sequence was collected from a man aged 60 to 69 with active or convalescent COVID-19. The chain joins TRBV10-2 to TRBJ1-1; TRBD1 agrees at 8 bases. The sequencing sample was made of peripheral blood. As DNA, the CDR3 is TGCGCCAGCAGGCCAGGGGGCACGAGCACTGAAGCTTTCTTT. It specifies CASRPGGTSTEAFF.